Below, 28 T cell receptor beta chains from the same sample are listed, as sequenced in a study of T-cell reconstitution after alpha-beta-depleted transplantation in children. A TCRbeta library incorporating unique molecular identifiers was prepared. TCRdb processed the PCR reads anew with MiXCR; each CDR3 protein has one entry. The data show hundreds of thousands of distinct CDR3 sequences, approximately 15% seen once. This specimen was PBMCs, mostly from graft donor cells, taken 360 days after TCRalphabeta/CD19-depleted stem cell transplant. These receptors all come from a male patient aged 10 to 17 who had a stem cell transplant for acute lymphoblastic leukemia, so the T cells may come from the graft donor.

This clonotype was seen many times. The chain uses TRBV29-1 and TRBJ2-4, with 7 bases matching TRBD1. The ends lost 6 bases at V and 8 bases at J; junction bases unmatched: 4. Germline V lookup: CDR1 SQVTM, CDR2 ANQGSEA. CDR3 length: 11 residues. CDR3 nucleotide sequence: TGCAGCGTCAGGGGGTGGGACATTCAGTACTTC. It translates to CSVRGWDIQYF. The variable domain in full, completed from reference TRBV29-1 and TRBJ2-4, reads SAVISQKPSRDICQRGTSLTIQCQVDSQVTMMFWYRQQPGQSLTLIATANQGSEATYESGFVIDKFPISRPNLTFSTLTVSNMSPEDSSIYLCSVRGWDIQYFGAGTRLSVL.

This sequence joins TRBV27 and TRBJ2-7; D is perhaps TRBD2 (6 bases). This CDR3 is built from 15 residues. CDR1 is MNHEY, CDR2 SMNVEV, per germline (reference sequence). V shed 5 bases and J shed 5 bases, with 19 bases lying between them. CDR3 DNA: TGTGCCAGCAGTCCTGGAGGGGCAGGGATACACGAGCAGTACTTC. Encoded protein: CASSPGGAGIHEQYF.

This clonotype has a count of ten or more. This chain joins TRBV7-3 and TRBJ2-2, with D perhaps TRBD1 (6 bases). CDR1 is SGHTA, CDR2 FQGTGA, per germline. With 5 bases removed from V and 0 bases from J, the gap between germline ends came to 13 bases. The CDR3 loop spans 16 amino acids. The CDR3 is CASSKDSLANTGELFF. The CDR3 region has the DNA TGTGCCAGCAGCAAGGACAGCCTCGCGAACACCGGGGAGCTGTTTTTT.

In this sample, this clonotype turned up many times. The chain combines TRBV15 with TRBJ1-3; D might be TRBD1 (5 bases). The CDR3 is 16 amino acids. Deletions cut 3 bases from V and 0 bases from J, with 12 bases between. The germline CDR1 and CDR2 sequences are LNHNV and YYDKDF (reference sequence). The CDR3 spells CATSSEGRSSGNTIYF. The CDR3 DNA follows: TGTGCCACCAGCAGTGAGGGACGAAGCTCTGGAAACACCATATATTTT.

This chain connects TRBV13 to TRBJ2-1; 11 nucleotides align to TRBD2. Trimming at V came to 2 bases and at J to 4 bases, leaving 10 bases not matched to a gene. The CDR3 spans 18 residues. Germline CDR1 PRHDT, CDR2 FYEKMQ (reference sequence). Here the CDR3 reads CASSLIGASGRWYNEQFF. DNA of the CDR3: TGTGCCAGCAGCTTAATTGGGGCTAGCGGGAGGTGGTACAATGAGCAGTTCTTC.

This clonotype turned up a few times. The gene calls are TRBV6-1 and TRBJ2-5; TRBD2 matches 7 bases. The CDR3 has 15 amino acids. Looked up from germline, CDR1 is MNHNS and CDR2 is SASEGT. The ends lost 4 bases at V and 4 bases at J; junction bases unmatched: 9. CDR3 nucleotides: TGTGCCAGCAGTGGAGTGGCGGGGAGGGCAGAGACCCAGTACTTC. Translated, it gives CASSGVAGRAETQYF.

This clonotype was observed a few times. This chain links TRBV7-2 with TRBJ2-4, with D tentatively TRBD2 (6 bases). V shed 5 bases and J shed 0 bases, with 14 bases lying between them. This CDR3 is built from 16 residues. Germline V gene sequence: CDR1 SGHTA, CDR2 FQGNSA. The CDR3 here is CASSLSWGGAKNIQYF. The CDR3 region has the DNA TGTGCCAGCAGCCTTAGCTGGGGAGGAGCCAAAAACATTCAGTACTTC.

The V gene is TRBV3-1, the J gene TRBJ2-5; tentative D call: TRBD1 (5 bases). This CDR3 is built from 16 residues. V lost 0 bases, J lost 2 bases, and 13 bases lay in between. CDR1 is LGHDT and CDR2 is YNNKEL in the germline V gene (reference sequence). The CDR3 DNA reads as TGTGCCAGCAGCCAAGATGGGTCAGGGCTTCAAGAGACCCAGTACTTC. The encoded protein is CASSQDGSGLQETQYF.

This clonotype was observed a handful of times. This chain uses TRBV2 with TRBJ2-7; TRBD2 aligns across 16 bases. V shed 10 bases and J 5 bases; nucleotides not matched to a gene: 20. Germline V lookup: CDR1 SNHLY, CDR2 FYNNEI. The CDR3 length is 19 residues. In DNA form, the CDR3 reads TGTGCCACCGACCCTGGGACTAGCGGGAGGGCCTTCATTAGCCACGAGCAGTACTTC. The encoded protein is CATDPGTSGRAFISHEQYF.

This clonotype was picked up a small number of times. The genes are TRBV12-3 or TRBV12-4 and TRBJ1-2; possibly TRBD1 for D (5 bases). There are 14 residues in the CDR3. V was pared by 3 bases and J by 2 bases, with 10 bases between. CDR3 nucleotides: TGTGCCAGCAGTTTCATAGAGGGGAACTATGGCTACACCTTC. Translating it yields CASSFIEGNYGYTF.

The J gene is TRBJ2-5, the V gene TRBV7-2; D is perhaps TRBD1 (7 bases). The V gene's germline CDR1 is SGHTA and CDR2 FQGNSA. The CDR3 consists of 16 residues. V lost 1 base to trimming and J lost 4 bases, with 16 bases between them. CDR3 coding DNA: TGTGCCAGCAGCTTAGATGCTGGAGGGGGCGGAGAGACCCAGTACTTC. Protein product: CASSLDAGGGGETQYF.

This clonotype has only a few counts. The CDR3 protein is CASSLGPRLDGYTF. The CDR3 DNA is TGTGCCAGCAGCTTAGGACCGCGGTTGGATGGCTACACCTTC. This chain uses TRBV7-6 with TRBJ1-2; D is ambiguous. Germline V gene data show CDR1 as SGHVS and CDR2 as FNYEAQ. The CDR3 has 14 residues. Trimming stripped 1 base from V and 6 bases from J, with 12 bases between.

This rearrangement joins TRBV7-9 to TRBJ2-7; TRBD2 matches 7 bases. J lost 2 bases, V lost 2 bases, and 6 bases had no gene match. Germline V CDR1 and CDR2: SEHNR, FQNEAQ (reference sequence). The CDR3 totals 15 residues. The CDR3 here is CASSLRLARTYEQYF. Here the CDR3 DNA reads TGTGCCAGCAGCTTACGACTAGCCCGAACCTACGAGCAGTACTTC.

V usage is TRBV11-2 and J usage is TRBJ1-1, with D unclear. The CDR3 runs to 13 residues. Germline CDR1 and CDR2: SGHAT and FQNNGV. The ends were cut back, 4 bases at V and 0 bases at J, with 6 bases in the middle. CDR3 loop: CASSSNMNTEAFF. The CDR3 DNA reads TGTGCCAGCAGCTCGAACATGAACACTGAAGCTTTCTTT.

The chain uses TRBV20-1 and TRBJ2-7; D not certain. The V gene lost 7 bases and the J gene lost 5 bases, with 3 bases spanning the gap. Germline loops: CDR1 DFQATT, CDR2 SNEGSKA (reference sequence). The CDR3 length is 8 residues. The CDR3 here is CSVDEQYF. In DNA form, the CDR3 reads TGCAGTGTAGACGAGCAGTACTTC.

This clonotype has more than one count but fewer than ten. This sequence joins TRBV4-1 and TRBJ1-5; a weak D match, TRBD1 (5 bases). The CDR3 length is 16 residues. V lost 1 base to trimming and J lost 5 bases, with 15 bases between them. Germline V gene data show CDR1 as MGHRA and CDR2 as YSYEKL. This CDR3 reads CASSQAGRQTHQPQHF. CDR3 sequence (DNA): TGCGCCAGCAGCCAAGCGGGTCGACAGACGCATCAGCCCCAGCATTTT.

This clonotype came up a few times. V and J are TRBV5-1 and TRBJ2-2; 7 nucleotides line up with TRBD2. V lost 0 bases to trimming and J lost 0 bases; unmatched junction nucleotides: 5. Per the germline V gene, CDR1 is SGHRS and CDR2 is YFSETQ. This CDR3 contains 17 residues. The CDR3 coding sequence is TGCGCCAGCAGCTTGGCTAGCGGCACTTCGAACACCGGGGAGCTGTTTTTT. It specifies CASSLASGTSNTGELFF.

The rearrangement links TRBV12-3 or TRBV12-4 to TRBJ2-1, with 8 bases lining up with TRBD1. Trimming cost V 3 bases and J 7 bases; bases outside gene matches: 32. The CDR3 is 23 residues long. The CDR3 sequence is CASSFGSIAGGVKFGLIPNEQFF. As DNA, the CDR3 is TGTGCCAGCAGTTTTGGGTCAATAGCAGGGGGCGTTAAGTTTGGCTTAATTCCTAATGAGCAGTTCTTC.

The rearrangement joins TRBV12-3 or TRBV12-4 to TRBJ2-7, with D possibly TRBD2 on 6 matching bases. CDR3 length: 15 amino acids. Between the trimmed V and J ends, which lost 5 bases and 0 bases, there was a span of 14 bases. The CDR3 region is CASSAGRGSSYEQYF. The CDR3, as DNA: TGTGCCAGCAGTGCCGGACGGGGGAGCTCCTACGAGCAGTACTTC.

This clonotype was picked up a small number of times. The V and J genes are TRBV5-1 and TRBJ2-1, with a tentative D call TRBD2 (6 bases). Per the germline V gene, CDR1 is SGHRS and CDR2 is YFSETQ. With 6 bases removed from V and 3 bases from J, the gap between germline ends came to 22 bases. The CDR3 has 17 amino acids. CDR3 sequence reads: CASNLMFRRENYNEQFF. DNA of the CDR3: TGCGCCAGCAACCTCATGTTTCGGCGGGAAAACTACAATGAGCAGTTCTTC.

This clonotype came up a few times. This chain uses TRBV27 with TRBJ1-2; the D is unclear. Germline-derived CDR1 and CDR2 are MNHEY and SMNVEV (reference sequence). V dropped 6 bases and J dropped 4 bases, with 15 bases sitting between them. This CDR3 spans 14 amino acids. As DNA, the CDR3 is TGTGCCAGCAGCCCAACCCGGACGGGCTATGGCTACACCTTC. Translated, it gives CASSPTRTGYGYTF.

This clonotype has a count of ten or more. The J gene is TRBJ2-1, the V gene TRBV9; D might be TRBD1 or TRBD2, each matching 7 bases. In germline, CDR1 is SGDLS, CDR2 YYNGEE. V lost 3 bases to trimming and J lost 4 bases, with 14 bases between them. This CDR3 is built from 15 residues. CDR3 protein: CASSAGGQTYNEQFF. In DNA, the CDR3 is TGTGCCAGCAGCGCGGGGGGACAGACATACAATGAGCAGTTCTTC.

The chain is built from TRBV7-6 and TRBJ2-1; TRBD2 matches at 9 bases. This CDR3 has 20 residues. Germline V CDR1 and CDR2: SGHVS, FNYEAQ. V lost 0 bases and J lost 0; bases outside the gene matches: 12. CDR3 DNA sequence: TGTGCCAGCAGCTTAGCGTGGGGGGTAGCGGGAGAAAACTCCTACAATGAGCAGTTCTTC. Protein product: CASSLAWGVAGENSYNEQFF.

This clonotype was detected only a few times. The chain carries TRBV20-1 and TRBJ2-7; TRBD1 or TRBD2 may be the D gene (6 bases each). CDR3 length: 15 amino acids. Deletions cut 0 bases from V and 4 bases from J, with 16 bases between. The germline V gene encodes CDR1 DFQATT and CDR2 SNEGSKA (reference sequence). The CDR3 loop is CSARDSGGQIYEQYF. In nucleotides, the CDR3 is TGCAGTGCTAGAGATTCCGGGGGACAAATATACGAGCAGTACTTC.

This clonotype has more than one count but fewer than ten. The chain has TRBV2 and TRBJ1-4; no clear D. The CDR3 covers 14 residues. V dropped 7 bases and J dropped 8 bases, with 17 bases sitting between them. Germline V gene sequence: CDR1 SNHLY, CDR2 FYNNEI. CDR3 region: CASMSAPGGEKLFF. In DNA form, the CDR3 reads TGTGCCAGCATGTCTGCCCCCGGAGGGGAAAAACTGTTTTTT.

The rearrangement joins TRBV5-1 to TRBJ2-3; D not certain. The CDR3 extends over 15 amino acids. Germline CDR1 is SGHRS and CDR2 is YFSETQ. Trimming took 0 bases from V and 2 from J, leaving 10 bases between them. This CDR3 is CASSLGEISTDTQYF. CDR3 nucleotide sequence: TGCGCCAGCAGCTTGGGAGAAATATCCACAGATACGCAGTATTTT.

This clonotype has only a few counts. V and J are TRBV4-1 and TRBJ2-7; 9 bases line up with TRBD2. CDR1 and CDR2 from the germline V gene are MGHRA and YSYEKL. V shed 0 bases and J 2 bases; nucleotides not matched to a gene: 8. This CDR3 contains 17 residues. CDR3 region: CASSQDRPSGVTYEQYF. CDR3 nucleotides: TGCGCCAGCAGCCAAGATAGGCCTAGCGGGGTGACCTACGAGCAGTACTTC.

The genes are TRBV20-1 and TRBJ2-4; D might be TRBD1 (5 bases). Germline CDR1 is DFQATT and CDR2 is SNEGSKA (reference sequence). The CDR3 is 15 residues long. V lost 6 bases and J lost 0, with 15 bases in between. This CDR3 is CSADQGFLAKNIQYF. The CDR3 DNA sequence: TGCAGTGCAGACCAGGGCTTCCTAGCCAAAAACATTCAGTACTTC.